This is a list of T cell receptor beta chains from one sample in a study of monozygotic twins with inflammatory bowel disease. Reanalyzing the 5' RACE reads, TCRdb keeps one entry per CDR3 protein, without DNA. Reported are under 350,000 distinct CDR3 sequences; the ten largest clones contain approximately 5.4%. The sample taken for sequencing was blood. The receptor set was obtained from a human donor with ulcerative colitis or Crohn's disease, or a healthy co-twin of an affected twin (not recorded which). Both conserved end residues are part of each CDR3.

v_call	j_call	cdr3_aa
TRBV7-9	TRBJ1-4	CASSLLRAGELFF
TRBV5-5	TRBJ2-3	CASSSISGTGGTDTQYF
TRBV12-3/TRBV12-4	TRBJ2-4	CASRGSGRTKNIQYF
TRBV4-2	TRBJ2-2	CASSQAVAGITGELFF
TRBV7-2	TRBJ1-3	CASSLGTTIAGNTIYF
TRBV6-1	TRBJ2-3	CASSTGVAGFFDTQYF
TRBV20-1	TRBJ1-5	CSAREGGRGDQPQHF
TRBV12-3/TRBV12-4	TRBJ2-5	CASSGQGETQYF
TRBV20-1	TRBJ2-1	CSARGPTRIHYNEQFF
TRBV12-3/TRBV12-4	TRBJ2-3	CASSFVPRGPGEDTQYF
TRBV7-2	TRBJ1-4	CASSLVQSATNEKLFF
TRBV6-2/TRBV6-3	TRBJ2-1	CASSYRDVSYNEQFF
TRBV4-2	TRBJ2-7	CASSQDLVAGGIYEQYF
TRBV12-3/TRBV12-4	TRBJ1-2	CASSLAGTYGYTF
TRBV10-3	TRBJ2-2	CAISSTSGSLSAELFF
TRBV6-2/TRBV6-3	TRBJ1-2	CASSYSGNYGYTF
TRBV6-5	TRBJ2-2	CASSHRNTGELFF
TRBV12-3/TRBV12-4	TRBJ2-3	CASSLDSSGPWDTQYF
TRBV7-2	TRBJ2-5	CASSLAGEAALYF
TRBV9	TRBJ2-3	CASSVASTDTQYF
TRBV20-1	TRBJ2-1	CSARVFPSRYNEQFF
TRBV6-4	TRBJ2-2	CASSVQSNTGELFF